The 22 T cell receptor beta chains presented below share a single source sample, sequenced in a study of memory CD8 T cells in hepatitis C reinfection (dated by TCRdb to 2016 to 2017). The time point tag for this specimen amounts to: late/post reinfection, 12 to 24 weeks after detection. The sorted cells were sequenced directly ex vivo, without any in vitro expansion ahead of TCR sequencing. Receptors were amplified or captured by the immunoSEQ multiplex PCR assay. TCRdb stores this immuneACCESS table with in-frame sequences only. Part of the clones is absent; in the studies checked, under half of the shortfall reflects unresolved V genes, and no reason is known for the rest. The sample table holds about 50,000 clones, of which approximately 92% were seen once. Of the sample, roughly 0.7% falls within the top ten clones. Input material: naive CD8+ T cells sorted from blood. The cell subset or site label corresponds to: total naive CD8+CD45RO- T cells. All receptors derive from a man aged 18 to 29 with hepatitis C virus infection.

This chain connects TRBV29-1 to TRBJ2-1, with 7 bases that match TRBD2. The ends lost 0 bases at V and 6 bases at J; junction bases unmatched: 5. Germline CDR1 is SQVTM and CDR2 is ANQGSEA. The CDR3 has 14 amino acids. CDR3 nucleotides: TGCAGCGTTGAAGATTGGGGGGGGGTCAATGAGCAGTTCTTC. As protein: CSVEDWGGVNEQFF.

The chain links TRBV28 to TRBJ2-5; 13 bases fit TRBD2. The J call is doubtful: the DNA matches TRBJ2-7 better. Germline CDR1 MDHEN, CDR2 SYDVKM. CDR3 length: 22 residues. For the CDR3, the DNA is TGTGCCAGCAGTTTATTAATAGTAGAGCGGTTGGGACTAGCGGGGACTCCCTACGAGCAGTACTTC. This codes for CASSLLIVERLGLAGTPYEQYF.

The chain combines TRBV4-1 with TRBJ1-5; no clear D gene. This CDR3 contains 16 residues. Germline-derived CDR1 and CDR2 are MGHRA and YSYEKL. The ends were cut back, 4 bases at V and 1 base at J, with 14 bases in the middle. The DNA for the CDR3 is TGCGCCAGCAGCCCTGAGCTCGGGGTGAGCAATCAGCCCCAGCATTTT. Its protein is CASSPELGVSNQPQHF.

The J gene is TRBJ2-7, the V gene TRBV27, with 8 bases fitting TRBD1. J gave up 3 bases and V 5 bases, and 3 bases lay outside the gene matches. Germline V lookup: CDR1 MNHEY, CDR2 SMNVEV (reference sequence). The CDR3 contains 13 residues. CDR3 protein: CASSITGGYEQYF. The CDR3 bases are TGTGCCAGCAGTATTACAGGGGGCTACGAGCAGTACTTC.

V gene TRBV7-8 combines with J gene TRBJ2-7; D not certain. The CDR3 loop spans 12 amino acids. V dropped 4 bases and J dropped 9 bases, with 13 bases sitting between them. Germline V gene sequence: CDR1 SGHVS, CDR2 FQNEAQ. For the CDR3, the DNA is TGTGCCAGCAGCTCGAACCCTAGGAGGCAGTACTTC. This codes for CASSSNPRRQYF.

This chain uses TRBV13 with TRBJ2-2; D is possibly TRBD1 (7 bases). From germline, CDR1 is PRHDT and CDR2 FYEKMQ (reference sequence). Trimming stripped 0 bases from V and 4 bases from J, with 9 bases between. This CDR3 comprises 15 residues. The CDR3 bases are TGTGCCAGCAGCTTAGGCCAGGGGGGCACCGGGGAGCTGTTTTTT. Translation gives CASSLGQGGTGELFF. The variable domain in full, with the rest retrieved from reference TRBV13 and TRBJ2-2, is AAGVIQSPRHLIKEKRETATLKCYPIPRHDTVYWYQQGPGQDPQFLISFYEKMQSDKGSIPDRFSAQQFSDYHSELNMSSLELGDSALYFCASSLGQGGTGELFFGEGSRLTVL.

The chain uses TRBV6-6 and TRBJ1-1, with 9 bases that match TRBD1. J gave up 5 bases and V 6 bases, and 7 bases lay outside the gene matches. Germline-derived CDR1 and CDR2 are MNHNY and SVGAGI (reference sequence). This CDR3 comprises 14 residues. The CDR3 nucleotides read TGTGCCAGCAGATTAGGGACAGGGTGGACTGAAGCTTTCTTT. Its protein product is CASRLGTGWTEAFF.

The chain joins TRBV6-1 to TRBJ2-7; TRBD1 matches 7 bases. This CDR3 has 15 residues. With 2 bases clipped from V and 2 bases from J, the junction kept 6 bases outside the gene matches. The germline V gene has CDR1 MNHNS and CDR2 SASEGT. In nucleotides, the CDR3 is TGTGCCAGCAGTGAATACGGGACAGCTACCTACGAGCAGTACTTC. Protein product: CASSEYGTATYEQYF.

In DNA, the CDR3 is TGTGCCAGCAGCAAAGAGGGAACAGGGAAAATTGTCAATCAGCCCCAGCATTTT. Its translation: CASSKEGTGKIVNQPQHF. The chain recombines TRBV21-1 with TRBJ1-5; TRBD1 is the table's D call, not checked against the DNA. TRBV21-1 is an annotated pseudogene. This CDR3 region has 18 residues.

The rearrangement links TRBV11-3 to TRBJ2-1, with a tentative D call TRBD2 (5 bases). The ends were cut back, 6 bases at V and 5 bases at J, with 11 bases in the middle. CDR3 length: 13 amino acids. CDR1 SGHNT and CDR2 YENEEA come from the germline V gene. For the CDR3, the DNA is TGTGCCAGCAGGTCTAGCCACGACAATGAGCAGTTCTTC. Protein sequence: CASRSSHDNEQFF.

CDR3 DNA sequence: TGTGCCAGCAGTACAGACGGAGGTGCCTCCTACGAGCAGTACTTC. This sequence encodes CASSTDGGASYEQYF. The V and J genes are TRBV27 and TRBJ2-7; weak D call: TRBD2 (5 bases). Germline values: CDR1 MNHEY, CDR2 SMNVEV (reference sequence). Trimming stripped 5 bases from V and 0 bases from J, with 14 bases between. The length of the CDR3 is 15 residues.

The chain combines TRBV5-4 with TRBJ2-7; 8 bases map to TRBD1. V lost 2 bases and J lost 6; bases outside the gene matches: 7. Germline loops: CDR1 SGHNT, CDR2 YYREEE (reference sequence). The CDR3 covers 14 residues. Here the CDR3 DNA reads TGTGCCAGCAGCTTAGGACAGGGTGTCACCGAGCAGTACTTC. This codes for CASSLGQGVTEQYF.

This chain connects TRBV4-1 to TRBJ2-7; the match to TRBD2 covers 7 bases. The CDR3 length is 16 residues. V dropped 0 bases and J dropped 0; count of bases not matched to a gene: 5. Germline CDR1 reads MGHRA; CDR2 reads YSYEKL. The CDR3, as DNA: TGCGCCAGCAGCCAAGATCCCGCTAGCGGCTCCTACGAGCAGTACTTC. Its protein is CASSQDPASGSYEQYF.

This chain links TRBV7-6 with TRBJ2-1, with D perhaps matching TRBD2 (6 bases). Trimming cost V 0 bases and J 8 bases, with 14 bases left between them. From germline, CDR1 is SGHVS and CDR2 FNYEAQ. The CDR3 extends over 15 amino acids. CDR3 in amino acids: CASSLAPHGGDEQFF. CDR3 sequence (DNA): TGTGCCAGCAGCTTAGCGCCCCACGGCGGGGATGAGCAGTTCTTC.

The rearrangement links TRBV11-2 to TRBJ2-7, with 9 bases identical to TRBD1. Germline V gene data show CDR1 as SGHAT and CDR2 as FQNNGV. V shed 3 bases and J 4 bases; nucleotides not matched to a gene: 1. The CDR3 consists of 13 residues. The CDR3 sequence is CASSLGTGYEQYF. The CDR3 DNA reads TGTGCCAGCAGCTTGGGGACAGGGTACGAGCAGTACTTC.

The count of this clone is one. The CDR3 DNA sequence: TGTGCCAGCAGCCTAGGCCCCGGAGGGGAGGGGTACGTC. Its translation: CASSLGPGGEGYV. V and J are TRBV11-2 and TRBJ2-7, with 7 positions matching TRBD2. CDR3 length equals 13 residues. V dropped 5 bases and J dropped 12; count of bases not matched to a gene: 13. CDR1 and CDR2 (germline): SGHAT, FQNNGV.

This clone was found a few times. V is TRBV10-1 and J is TRBJ2-7; TRBD1 might be the D (6 bases). Germline CDR1 and CDR2: WNHNN and SYGVQD (reference sequence). V gave up 4 bases and J gave up 2 bases, with 12 bases separating them. The length of the CDR3 is 14 residues. The CDR3 bases are TGCGCCAGCAGTGGGGGGCGAGACCCCTACGAGCAGTACTTC. Translation: CASSGGRDPYEQYF.

This chain joins TRBV7-9 and TRBJ2-5; D uncertain. The CDR3 loop spans 14 amino acids. V lost 1 base to trimming and J lost 2 bases, with 8 bases between them. Per the germline V gene, CDR1 is SEHNR and CDR2 is FQNEAQ (reference sequence). CDR3 bases: TGTGCCAGCAGCTTAGTCGGTGCACAAGAGACCCAGTACTTC. Amino acid sequence: CASSLVGAQETQYF.

V usage is TRBV7-9 and J usage is TRBJ2-7; TRBD1 is a possible D gene (6 bases). Trimming took 4 bases from V and 1 from J, leaving 11 bases between them. The V gene's germline CDR1 is SEHNR and CDR2 FQNEAQ (reference sequence). The CDR3 sequence is 14 residues long. The CDR3 loop reads CASSSAGDSYEQYV. DNA for the CDR3: TGTGCCAGCAGCTCCGCAGGGGATTCCTACGAGCAGTACGTC.

The V and J genes are TRBV15 and TRBJ2-7; D is undetermined. The germline gives CDR1 LNHNV, CDR2 YYDKDF (reference sequence). V lost 3 bases and J lost 4, with 13 bases in between. The CDR3 spans 14 residues. The CDR3 DNA follows: TGTGCCACCAGCAGCCCCTCAGCAGGATACGAGCAGTACTTC. Amino acid sequence: CATSSPSAGYEQYF.

This chain uses TRBV27 with TRBJ2-2, with 10 bases aligning to TRBD2. Germline assignment: CDR1 MNHEY and CDR2 SMNVEV (reference sequence). This CDR3 region has 15 residues. V gave up 2 bases and J gave up 3 bases; unmatched junction bases: 0. The CDR3 here is CASSLLAGDTGELFF. In nucleotides, the CDR3 is TGTGCCAGCAGTTTACTAGCGGGAGACACCGGGGAGCTGTTTTTT.

This clone was counted between two and nine times. Here the CDR3 reads CASSSTGREQYF. CDR3 DNA sequence: TGTGCCAGCAGTTCCACAGGACGGGAGCAGTACTTC. This chain uses TRBV6-5 with TRBJ2-7, with D tentatively TRBD1 (5 bases). CDR3 length: 12 amino acids. The V gene's germline CDR1 is MNHEY and CDR2 SVGAGI. Trimming cost V 4 bases and J 7 bases, with 11 bases left between them.